This T cell receptor (beta chain) was observed in a study of blood T cell repertoires in COVID-19. Germline V CDR1 and CDR2: LNHDA, SQIVND (reference sequence). The CDR3 contains 13 residues. The V and J ends lost 3 bases and 5 bases respectively, with 10 bases between them. This clone has a single count. Per the authors' pipeline: Amplified reference gene primers provided the basis for estimating nucleated cell counts. The method was immunoSEQ multiplex PCR; TCRdb's version includes in-frame clones alone and lacks a portion of them. V and J calls plus clone size are reproduced from that table; the DNA served to infer D and trimming. Of about 310,000 clones in the sample, around nine tenths were seen once.

The chain employs TRBV19 and TRBJ1-1; D ambiguous. Sequenced: PBMCs or T cells enriched from blood (not recorded which). The origin of this receptor is a woman in her 30s who had recovered from COVID-19. The CDR3 DNA is TGTGCCAGTAGTATTGGGCCGAGAACTGAAGCTTTCTTT. Translating it yields CASSIGPRTEAFF.